A selection of T cell receptor beta chains follows, all from one sample in a study of T cell responses to AZD1222 COVID-19 vaccine. Measured with immunoSEQ multiplex PCR; TCRdb has only the in-frame clones, and not every one. The data hold approximately 150,000 clones, with about nine tenths observed a single time. Sequences were derived from peripheral blood, sampled on day 0 of AZD1222 vaccination. The receptors originated from an adult in good health. The CDR3 runs from the conserved cysteine through the conserved F or W. D genes are given only for firm matches. Clone size, where shown, is once, few, many, or a class for clones that have expanded.

J gene: TRBJ1-1
clone size: .
D gene: .
V gene: TRBV5-1
CDR3 protein: CASSVDGLNTEAFF
CDR3 DNA: TGCGCCAGCAGCGTGGACGGGCTGAACACTGAAGCTTTCTTT

J gene: TRBJ2-5
clone size: .
D gene: .
V gene: TRBV2
CDR3 protein: CASRPWEEETQYF
CDR3 DNA: TGTGCCAGCAGACCTTGGGAAGAAGAGACCCAGTACTTC

J gene: TRBJ1-5
clone size: .
D gene: .
V gene: TRBV6-5
CDR3 protein: CASTGQRGQPQHF
CDR3 DNA: TGTGCCAGCACGGGACAAAGGGGTCAGCCCCAGCATTTT

J gene: TRBJ1-1
clone size: .
D gene: .
V gene: TRBV12-3/TRBV12-4
CDR3 protein: CASSLVDTEAFF
CDR3 DNA: TGTGCCAGCAGTTTAGTGGACACTGAAGCTTTCTTT

J gene: TRBJ2-1
clone size: .
D gene: .
V gene: TRBV25-1
CDR3 protein: CASSAERQGRSYNEQFF
CDR3 DNA: TGTGCCAGCAGTGCTGAACGTCAGGGCCGCTCCTACAATGAGCAGTTCTTC

J gene: TRBJ1-6
clone size: .
D gene: TRBD1
V gene: TRBV27
CDR3 protein: CASRPAKTGEEVYNSPLHF
CDR3 DNA: TGTGCCAGCAGACCCGCGAAGACAGGGGAAGAGGTCTATAATTCACCCCTCCACTTT

J gene: TRBJ2-1
clone size: .
D gene: TRBD2
V gene: TRBV5-1
CDR3 protein: CASMLAGGSYNEQFF
CDR3 DNA: TGCGCCAGCATGCTAGCGGGAGGCTCCTACAATGAGCAGTTCTTC

J gene: TRBJ1-1
clone size: .
D gene: .
V gene: TRBV19
CDR3 protein: CASSIGEDSGTEAFF
CDR3 DNA: TGTGCCAGTAGTATAGGCGAGGACAGTGGCACTGAAGCTTTCTTT

J gene: TRBJ2-3
clone size: .
D gene: .
V gene: TRBV10-3
CDR3 protein: CAISLGISTDTQYF
CDR3 DNA: TGTGCCATCAGTTTAGGCATTTCCACAGATACGCAGTATTTT

J gene: TRBJ1-5
clone size: .
D gene: .
V gene: TRBV28
CDR3 protein: CASTLPGPDQPQHF
CDR3 DNA: TGTGCCAGCACCCTCCCGGGCCCAGATCAGCCCCAGCATTTT

J gene: TRBJ1-6
clone size: .
D gene: .
V gene: TRBV2
CDR3 protein: CASSHPGPYNSPLHF
CDR3 DNA: TGTGCCAGCAGTCATCCGGGACCATATAATTCACCCCTCCACTTT

J gene: TRBJ2-3
clone size: .
D gene: .
V gene: TRBV4-1
CDR3 protein: CASSQDTRLKTDTQYF
CDR3 DNA: TGCGCCAGCAGCCAAGATACGAGACTAAAAACAGATACGCAGTATTTT

J gene: TRBJ1-1
clone size: .
D gene: .
V gene: TRBV27
CDR3 protein: CASSLSAGAGTEAFF
CDR3 DNA: TGTGCCAGCAGTTTATCGGCAGGCGCGGGCACTGAAGCTTTCTTT

J gene: TRBJ2-3
clone size: .
D gene: .
V gene: TRBV5-6
CDR3 protein: CASSIMYGGGHNTDTQYF
CDR3 DNA: TGTGCCAGCAGCATCATGTATGGGGGAGGCCATAACACAGATACGCAGTATTTT

J gene: TRBJ2-5
clone size: .
D gene: TRBD1
V gene: TRBV27
CDR3 protein: CASTRQGSQETQYF
CDR3 DNA: TGTGCCAGCACCCGACAGGGTTCACAAGAGACCCAGTACTTC

J gene: TRBJ2-7
clone size: .
D gene: .
V gene: TRBV28
CDR3 protein: CASSYADISYEQYF
CDR3 DNA: TGTGCCAGCAGTTATGCTGACATCTCCTACGAGCAGTACTTC

J gene: TRBJ2-7
clone size: .
D gene: TRBD1
V gene: TRBV12-5
CDR3 protein: CASGLVSRGLLYEQYF
CDR3 DNA: TGTGCTAGTGGTTTGGTAAGCAGGGGGCTGCTATACGAGCAGTACTTC

J gene: TRBJ1-6
clone size: .
D gene: .
V gene: TRBV28
CDR3 protein: CASSGGYSPLHF
CDR3 DNA: TGTGCCAGCAGTGGAGGGTATTCACCCCTCCACTTT

J gene: TRBJ2-1
clone size: .
D gene: .
V gene: TRBV27
CDR3 protein: CASRLGYEQFF
CDR3 DNA: TGTGCCAGTCGGTTGGGTTATGAGCAGTTCTTC

J gene: TRBJ1-6
clone size: .
D gene: TRBD1
V gene: TRBV18
CDR3 protein: CASSPPFDRGPLHF
CDR3 DNA: TGTGCCAGCTCACCACCGTTCGACAGGGGGCCACTCCACTTT

J gene: TRBJ1-2
clone size: .
D gene: .
V gene: TRBV5-1
CDR3 protein: CASSLDGFGGYTF
CDR3 DNA: TGCGCCAGCAGCTTGGATGGGTTTGGTGGCTACACCTTC

J gene: TRBJ2-5
clone size: .
D gene: TRBD2
V gene: TRBV3-1/TRBV3-2
CDR3 protein: CASSLGLADQETQYF
CDR3 DNA: TGTGCCAGCAGCCTGGGACTAGCGGATCAAGAGACCCAGTACTTC

J gene: TRBJ1-2
clone size: .
D gene: TRBD1
V gene: TRBV27
CDR3 protein: CASRLPGQVGYTF
CDR3 DNA: TGTGCCAGCAGACTACCGGGACAGGTTGGGTACACCTTC

J gene: TRBJ1-5
clone size: once
D gene: .
V gene: TRBV27
CDR3 protein: CASSFSPRGQPQHF
CDR3 DNA: TGTGCCAGCAGTTTCAGTCCAAGGGGGCAGCCCCAGCATTTT

J gene: TRBJ1-1
clone size: .
D gene: TRBD1
V gene: TRBV19
CDR3 protein: CASRTDRRYTEAFF
CDR3 DNA: TGTGCCAGTAGGACGGACAGGAGGTACACTGAAGCTTTCTTT

J gene: TRBJ1-1
clone size: few
D gene: .
V gene: TRBV29-1
CDR3 protein: CSGTQYFGTEAFF
CDR3 DNA: .

J gene: TRBJ2-7
clone size: .
D gene: .
V gene: TRBV5-5
CDR3 protein: CASSPQIGYEQYF
CDR3 DNA: TGTGCCAGCAGCCCCCAGATCGGGTACGAGCAGTACTTC

J gene: TRBJ2-3
clone size: .
D gene: .
V gene: TRBV7-7
CDR3 protein: CASSLNTDVTDTQYF
CDR3 DNA: TGTGCTAGCAGCTTGAATACAGACGTCACAGATACGCAGTATTTT

J gene: TRBJ1-4
clone size: .
D gene: .
V gene: TRBV7-9
CDR3 protein: CASSLRVGEKLFF
CDR3 DNA: TGTGCCAGCAGTCTCAGGGTCGGTGAAAAACTGTTTTTT

J gene: TRBJ1-1
clone size: .
D gene: .
V gene: TRBV21-1
CDR3 protein: CASSKERGLNTEAFF
CDR3 DNA: TGTGCCAGCAGCAAAGAGCGGGGCCTGAACACTGAAGCTTTCTTT

J gene: TRBJ2-5
clone size: .
D gene: .
V gene: TRBV7-6
CDR3 protein: CASSLAQQGWETQYF
CDR3 DNA: TGTGCCAGCAGCTTAGCGCAACAGGGATGGGAGACCCAGTACTTC

J gene: TRBJ2-7
clone size: .
D gene: TRBD1
V gene: TRBV27
CDR3 protein: CASSPGQVYEQYF
CDR3 DNA: TGTGCCAGCAGCCCGGGACAGGTCTACGAGCAGTACTTC

J gene: TRBJ2-7
clone size: .
D gene: .
V gene: TRBV5-6
CDR3 protein: CASSIGPYEQYF
CDR3 DNA: TGTGCCAGCAGCATAGGACCCTACGAGCAGTACTTC

J gene: TRBJ1-1
clone size: .
D gene: .
V gene: TRBV19
CDR3 protein: CASSIKRWSEAFF
CDR3 DNA: TGTGCCAGTAGTATAAAACGGTGGAGTGAAGCTTTCTTT

J gene: TRBJ2-3
clone size: once
D gene: .
V gene: TRBV7-6
CDR3 protein: CASSQRGWTDTQYF
CDR3 DNA: TGTGCCAGCTCCCAGAGGGGGTGGACAGATACGCAGTATTTT

J gene: TRBJ1-1
clone size: .
D gene: TRBD1
V gene: TRBV29-1
CDR3 protein: CSAGDSGTGTEAFF
CDR3 DNA: TGCAGCGCGGGGGACAGTGGGACGGGCACTGAAGCTTTCTTT

J gene: TRBJ2-7
clone size: .
D gene: .
V gene: TRBV11-2
CDR3 protein: CASSLDGSIFSYEQYF
CDR3 DNA: TGTGCCAGCAGCTTAGACGGCTCTATTTTCTCCTACGAGCAGTACTTC

J gene: TRBJ2-5
clone size: .
D gene: .
V gene: TRBV30
CDR3 protein: CAWSVTGGQETQYF
CDR3 DNA: TGTGCCTGGAGTGTTACAGGTGGCCAAGAGACCCAGTACTTC